The T cell receptor (beta chain) described here comes from a study of yellow fever vaccine responses in identical twins. Findings of the study overall: Reportedly, twins showed a vaccine T cell response that looked partly convergent and partly personalized.

Each CDR3 protein is one row after TCRdb ran MiXCR on the RT-PCR reads. The data hold more than 15,000 distinct CDR3 sequences, with around 72% observed a single time. This clonotype appeared a few times. Its specificity is unknown. The source is a woman under 30 who received the yellow fever vaccine. This specimen consisted of T cells from blood (PBMCs), unsorted or a sorted subset (not recorded which), obtained before or after yellow fever vaccination (not recorded which).

The CDR3 sequence is CASSSAGLETQYF. The CDR3, as DNA: TGTGCCAGCAGCTCAGCGGGGTTGGAGACCCAGTACTTC. The V gene is TRBV7-1, the J gene TRBJ2-5; no definite D call. TRBV7-1 carries the ORF label, with uncertain function. This CDR3 spans 13 amino acids. The V gene lost 0 bases and the J gene lost 5 bases, with 7 bases spanning the gap.